These 3 T cell receptor beta chains came from one sample sequenced in a study of T-cell reconstitution after alpha-beta-depleted transplantation in children. The library targeted TCRbeta and was prepared with unique molecular identifiers. TCRdb processed the PCR reads anew with MiXCR; each CDR3 protein has one entry. The sample records about a million distinct CDR3 sequences, 25% to 35% being singletons. The sequencing here drew on PBMCs, mostly from graft donor cells, taken 360 days after TCRalphabeta/CD19-depleted stem cell transplant. Receptors originate from a boy under two years old who had a stem cell transplant for SCID, so the T cells may come from the graft donor.

V usage is TRBV6-1 and J usage is TRBJ2-7; 11 nucleotides line up with TRBD1. The V segment lost 4 bases and the J segment 6 bases; nucleotides outside the gene matches: 8. This CDR3 contains 15 residues. Looked up from germline, CDR1 is MNHNS and CDR2 is SASEGT. CDR3 in DNA: TGTGCCAGCAGTGCCCGAGGGACAGGGGGGCTCGAGCAGTACTTC. Translation gives CASSARGTGGLEQYF.

This clonotype was counted once. A junction end diverges from the germline sequence, so it may reflect a read error. CDR3 sequence reads: CASSPPAGQETF. The DNA for the CDR3 is TGTGCCAGCAGCCCTCCGGCGGGACAGGAAACTTTT. The chain has TRBV4-2 and TRBJ1-4; TRBD1 matches at 8 bases. In germline, CDR1 is LGHNA, CDR2 YNFKEQ. CDR3 length: 12 residues.

This chain links TRBV12-3 or TRBV12-4 with TRBJ2-1; the D gene is possibly TRBD2 (6 bases). With 5 bases removed from V and 9 bases from J, the gap between germline ends came to 20 bases. This CDR3 region has 15 residues. CDR3 in DNA: TGTGCCAGCAGTCCGAGCGGGCCCCTGGGCGGTGAGCAGTTCTTC. Translating gives CASSPSGPLGGEQFF.